What follows describes a single T cell receptor (beta chain). Profiling relied on immunoSEQ multiplex PCR, and the TCRdb table lists in-frame clones only, not all of them. The table shows 2 million to 2.5 million clones, with more than 80% occurring only once. This sample was taken from a study of shared clonotypes between healthy human individuals. Whole-study context: The plates for each donor numbered three CD4 naive, three CD4 memory, two CD8 naive and one CD8 memory.

Trimming pared 7 bases from V and 8 bases from J, leaving 12 bases between. Germline V gene data show CDR1 as SQVTM and CDR2 as ANQGSEA. There are 11 residues in the CDR3. The TCR originated in a man between 18 and 29 years old in good health. Some clones in this sample may be carry-over from other donors' samples. The chain is built from TRBV29-1 and TRBJ2-1; D remains ambiguous. Sample: naive CD4+ T cells from PBMCs. Subset meaning: CD45RA+ positively selected. The CDR3 bases are TGCAGCGCCTCCGGTGGGGATGAGCAGTTCTTC. Translating gives CSASGGDEQFF.